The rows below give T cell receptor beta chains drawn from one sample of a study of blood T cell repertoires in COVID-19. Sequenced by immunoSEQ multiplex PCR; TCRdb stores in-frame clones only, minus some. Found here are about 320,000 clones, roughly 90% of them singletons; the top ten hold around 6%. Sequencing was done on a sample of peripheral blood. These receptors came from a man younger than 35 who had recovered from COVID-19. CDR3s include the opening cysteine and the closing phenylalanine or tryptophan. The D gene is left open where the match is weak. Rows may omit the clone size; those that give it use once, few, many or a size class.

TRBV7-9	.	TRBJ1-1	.	CASSLDGGRLNTEAFF	TGTGCCAGCAGCCTGGACGGGGGAAGGTTGAACACTGAAGCTTTCTTT
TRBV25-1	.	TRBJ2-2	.	CASSELTNVGGTGELFF	TGTGCCAGCAGTGAATTAACGAATGTGGGGGGAACCGGGGAGCTGTTTTTT
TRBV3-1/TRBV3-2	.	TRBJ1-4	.	CASSQNGGGSEKLFF	TGTGCCAGCAGCCAAAATGGCGGGGGAAGTGAAAAACTGTTTTTT
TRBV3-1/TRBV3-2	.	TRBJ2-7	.	CASSQEPGYSQSAYEQYF	TGTGCCAGCAGCCAAGAACCCGGGTACTCGCAGTCGGCCTACGAGCAGTACTTC
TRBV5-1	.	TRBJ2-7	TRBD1	CASSLQSGQGAIEQYF	TGCGCCAGCAGCCTCCAATCGGGACAGGGGGCGATCGAGCAGTACTTC
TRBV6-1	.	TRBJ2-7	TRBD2	CASSELAGVYYEQYF	TGTGCCAGCAGTGAGCTAGCGGGAGTGTACTACGAGCAGTACTTC
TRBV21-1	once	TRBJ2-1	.	CASSKGTPSYNEQFF	TGTGCCAGCAGCAAAGGGACACCTTCCTACAATGAGCAGTTCTTC
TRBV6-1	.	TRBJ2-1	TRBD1	CASSEGGTANEQFF	TGTGCCAGCAGTGAAGGGGGGACAGCTAATGAGCAGTTCTTC
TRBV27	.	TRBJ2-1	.	CASSTRTEGNEQFF	TGTGCCAGCAGTACCCGGACGGAGGGGAATGAGCAGTTCTTC
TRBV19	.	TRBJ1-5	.	CASERQAENQPQHF	TGTGCCAGCGAAAGACAGGCCGAGAATCAGCCCCAGCATTTT
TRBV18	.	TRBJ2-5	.	CASVTTRDSAETQYF	TGTGCCAGCGTCACCACTCGAGACAGTGCAGAGACCCAGTACTTC
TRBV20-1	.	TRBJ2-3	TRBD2	CSASGLAGGPSTDTQYF	TGCAGTGCTAGTGGATTAGCGGGGGGGCCAAGCACAGATACGCAGTATTTT
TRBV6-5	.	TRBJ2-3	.	CASSYGGLADTQYF	TGTGCCAGCAGTTACGGTGGACTTGCAGATACGCAGTATTTT
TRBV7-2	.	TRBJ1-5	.	CASGDSFSNQPQHF	TGTGCCAGCGGTGACAGCTTCAGCAATCAGCCCCAGCATTTT
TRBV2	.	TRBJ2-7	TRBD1	CARQGAYEQYF	TGTGCCAGACAGGGGGCCTACGAGCAGTACTTC
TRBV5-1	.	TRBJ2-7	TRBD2	CASSPTSGSYEQYF	TGCGCCAGCAGCCCGACTAGCGGGTCCTACGAGCAGTACTTC
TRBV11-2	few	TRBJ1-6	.	CASSLAGGNSPLHF	TGTGCCAGCAGCTTAGCGGGGGGAAATTCACCCCTCCACTTT
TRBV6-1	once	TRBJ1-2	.	CASSEALDTKLHGYTF	TGTGCCAGCAGTGAAGCGCTGGACACAAAACTTCATGGCTACACCTTC
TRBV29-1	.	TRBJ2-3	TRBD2	CSVERDRLTSGRHTQYF	TGCAGCGTTGAGAGGGACAGGCTTACTAGCGGGAGACATACGCAGTATTTT
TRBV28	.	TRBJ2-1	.	CASSTPIGRSQGAYNEQFF	TGTGCCAGCAGTACTCCGATTGGGAGGTCGCAGGGAGCCTACAATGAGCAGTTCTTC
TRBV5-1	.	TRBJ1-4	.	CASSQVATNEKLFF	TGCGCCAGCAGCCAGGTTGCAACTAATGAAAAACTGTTTTTT
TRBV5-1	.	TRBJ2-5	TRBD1	CASSSPGTGTQETQYF	TGCGCCAGCAGCTCACCTGGGACAGGGACACAAGAGACCCAGTACTTC
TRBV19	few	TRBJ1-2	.	CASSIGGTPKNYGYTF	TGTGCCAGTAGTATAGGAGGGACACCCAAAAACTATGGCTACACCTTC
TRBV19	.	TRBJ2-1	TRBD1	CASSSRGQGPSYNEQFF	TGTGCCAGTAGTTCAAGGGGACAGGGGCCTTCCTACAATGAGCAGTTCTTC
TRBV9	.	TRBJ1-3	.	CASSPLSGNTIYF	TGTGCCAGCAGCCCCCTCTCTGGAAACACCATATATTTT
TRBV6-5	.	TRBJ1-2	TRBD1	CASSYSGQGNGYTF	TGTGCCAGCAGTTACTCCGGACAGGGTAATGGCTACACCTTC
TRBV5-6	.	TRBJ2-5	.	CASSLWSEETQYF	TGTGCCAGCAGCTTGTGGTCAGAAGAGACCCAGTACTTC
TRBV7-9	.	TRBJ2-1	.	CASSLPWGELIDEQFF	TGTGCCAGCAGCCTCCCCTGGGGGGAACTTATCGATGAGCAGTTCTTC
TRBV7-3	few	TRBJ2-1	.	CASSLQRSNEQFF	TGTGCCAGCAGCTTACAGCGGAGCAATGAGCAGTTCTTC
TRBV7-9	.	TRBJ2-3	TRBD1	CASSLAPQGSTDTQYF	TGTGCCAGCAGCTTAGCCCCACAGGGGTCCACAGATACGCAGTATTTT
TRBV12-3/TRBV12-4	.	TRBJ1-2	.	CASSFGTPGGYTF	TGTGCCAGCAGTTTCGGGACTCCGGGTGGCTACACCTTC
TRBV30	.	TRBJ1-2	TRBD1	CAWGRDSSSSGYTF	TGTGCCTGGGGCCGGGACAGCTCAAGTTCTGGCTACACCTTC
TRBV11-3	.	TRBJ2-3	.	CASSLEGDTQYF	TGTGCCAGCAGCTTGGAGGGGGATACGCAGTATTTT
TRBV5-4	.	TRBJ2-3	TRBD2	CASSLGLAADTQYF	TGTGCCAGCAGCTTGGGACTAGCGGCAGATACGCAGTATTTT
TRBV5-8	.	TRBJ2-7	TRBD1	CASSSRDRGLYEQYF	TGTGCCAGCAGCAGCCGGGACAGGGGTCTCTACGAGCAGTACTTC
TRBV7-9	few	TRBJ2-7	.	CASSPGGTYEQYF	TGTGCCAGCAGTCCCGGGGGAACCTACGAGCAGTACTTC
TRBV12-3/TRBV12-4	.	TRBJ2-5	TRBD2	CASTLTSAETQYF	TGTGCCAGCACCCTGACTAGCGCAGAGACCCAGTACTTC
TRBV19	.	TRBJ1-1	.	CASNGPGYTEAFF	TGTGCCAGTAACGGACCGGGGTACACTGAAGCTTTCTTT
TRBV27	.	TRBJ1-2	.	CASSRTGHYGYTF	TGTGCCAGCAGTCGTACAGGTCACTATGGCTACACCTTC
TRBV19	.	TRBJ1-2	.	CASSPGGWGYGYTF	TGTGCCAGTAGTCCGGGGGGCTGGGGCTATGGCTACACCTTC
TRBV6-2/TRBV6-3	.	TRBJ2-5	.	CASSYSGVATAQYF	TGTGCCAGCAGTTACTCGGGAGTGGCTACGGCCCAGTACTTC
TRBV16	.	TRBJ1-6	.	CASSQAREGSPLHF	TGTGCCAGCAGCCAAGCCCGGGAGGGTTCACCCCTCCACTTT
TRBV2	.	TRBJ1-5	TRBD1	CASSRVQGGNQPQHF	TGTGCCAGCAGTCGCGTACAGGGGGGCAATCAGCCCCAGCATTTT
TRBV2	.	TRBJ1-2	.	CASSGGTDYGYTF	TGTGCCAGCAGTGGGGGGACTGACTATGGCTACACCTTC
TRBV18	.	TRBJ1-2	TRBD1	CASSPPRTGSDYGYTF	TGTGCCAGCTCACCACCGAGGACAGGGTCCGACTATGGCTACACCTTC
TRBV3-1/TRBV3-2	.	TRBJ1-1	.	CASSQAARGNTEAFF	TGTGCCAGCAGCCAAGCGGCGCGGGGGAACACTGAAGCTTTCTTT
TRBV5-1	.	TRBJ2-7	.	CASSVDSYEQYF	TGCGCCAGCAGCGTCGACAGCTACGAGCAGTACTTC
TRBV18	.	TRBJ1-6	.	CASSPRAGSSYNSPLHF	TGTGCCAGCTCACCACGCGCCGGTAGTTCCTATAATTCACCCCTCCACTTT
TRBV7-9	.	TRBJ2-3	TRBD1	CASSPPRGQGADTQYF	TGTGCCAGCAGCCCACCCCGGGGGCAGGGGGCGGATACGCAGTATTTT
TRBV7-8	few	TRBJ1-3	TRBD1	CASSLIFQGADGNTIYF	TGTGCCAGCAGCTTAATATTCCAGGGGGCGGATGGAAACACCATATATTTT
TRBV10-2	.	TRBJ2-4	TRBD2	CASSESTSGSGDIQYF	TGCGCCAGCAGTGAGTCCACTAGCGGGAGTGGGGACATTCAGTACTTC
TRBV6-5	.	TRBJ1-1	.	CASSYAGWGGAFF	TGTGCCAGCAGTTACGCAGGGTGGGGAGGGGCTTTCTTT
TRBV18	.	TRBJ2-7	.	CASSPIPTGGVRYEQYF	TGTGCCAGCTCACCTATCCCCACAGGGGGGGTCCGGTACGAGCAGTACTTC
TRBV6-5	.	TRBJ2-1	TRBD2	CASSRTSGSRGEQFF	TGTGCCAGCAGCAGGACTAGCGGGAGCCGAGGAGAGCAGTTCTTC
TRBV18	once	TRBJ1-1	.	CASSDWQGSGTEAFF	TGTGCCAGCTCAGACTGGCAGGGTAGCGGCACTGAAGCTTTCTTT
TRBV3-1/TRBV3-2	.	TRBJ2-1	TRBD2	CASSASSGGSYEQFF	TGTGCCAGCAGCGCCTCTAGCGGGGGGTCGTATGAGCAGTTCTTC
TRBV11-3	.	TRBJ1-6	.	CASSSIEGSPLHF	TGTGCCAGCAGCTCGATAGAGGGCTCACCCCTCCACTTT
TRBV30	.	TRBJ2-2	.	CAWSRWTNTGELFF	TGTGCCTGGAGTAGGTGGACTAACACCGGGGAGCTGTTTTTT